The rows below give T cell receptor beta chains drawn from one sample of a study of blood T cell repertoires in COVID-19. TCRdb's copy holds only in-frame clones and misses some; the assay was immunoSEQ multiplex PCR. The sample records under 250,000 clones, approximately 89% being singletons. The sequencing sample was made of peripheral blood. The receptors here all came from a woman aged 25 to 45 with COVID-19, enrolled during active disease. The CDR3 runs from the conserved cysteine through the conserved F or W. D genes are given only for firm matches. Only some rows state a clone size, as once, few, many or a class for expanded clones.

v_gene	abundance	j_gene	d_gene	CDR3nt	CDR3aa
TRBV5-1	NA	TRBJ2-5	NA	TGCGCCAGCAGCTCAGGGGTCCAACGGGAGACCCAGTACTTC	CASSSGVQRETQYF
TRBV30	NA	TRBJ1-1	NA	TGTGCCTGGACAGCCGGGGGCACTGAAGCTTTCTTT	CAWTAGGTEAFF
TRBV18	NA	TRBJ2-1	TRBD1	TGTGCCAGCTCACCCTGGGACAGGGGCTACAATGAGCAGTTCTTC	CASSPWDRGYNEQFF
TRBV18	NA	TRBJ1-1	NA	TGTGCCAGCTCACCAAAAGAGGAAGCTTTCTTT	CASSPKEEAFF
TRBV6-2/TRBV6-3	once	TRBJ1-5	NA	TGTGCCAGCAGTTACCGGTCGGCGGTGTTTTCGCAGCCCCAGCATTTT	CASSYRSAVFSQPQHF
TRBV19	NA	TRBJ2-1	NA	TGTGCCAGTACCCCTAATTCCGGCGGCAATGAGCAGTTCTTC	CASTPNSGGNEQFF
TRBV5-6	NA	TRBJ1-2	NA	TGTGCCAGCAGCTTGTGGGGGCGGACCGGCTATGGCTACACCTTC	CASSLWGRTGYGYTF
TRBV5-4	once	TRBJ1-2	TRBD1	TGTGCCAGCCGATGGACAGGGGGCGACTATGGCTACACCTTC	CASRWTGGDYGYTF
TRBV9	NA	TRBJ2-3	TRBD1	TGTGCCAGCAGCCTGACGGACAGGGAAAATACGCAGTATTTT	CASSLTDRENTQYF
TRBV5-1	NA	TRBJ1-2	TRBD1	TGCGCCAGCCGGACAGGGGGCGGGGGCGGCTACACCTTC	CASRTGGGGGYTF
TRBV6-5	few	TRBJ2-2	TRBD1	TGTGCCAGCAGTCGAGACAGGGGGTATAGCGGGGAGCTGTTTTTT	CASSRDRGYSGELFF
TRBV2	few	TRBJ2-7	NA	TGTGCCAGCAGGAGCAGGGGGACTGGGGCCTACGAGCAGTACTTC	CASRSRGTGAYEQYF
TRBV9	NA	TRBJ1-2	NA	TGTGCCAGCAGCGGAGGAGGACGGAACTATGGCTACACCTTC	CASSGGGRNYGYTF
TRBV4-3	NA	TRBJ1-5	NA	TGCGCCAGCAGCCAAAGCTATAGCAATCAGCCCCAGCATTTT	CASSQSYSNQPQHF
TRBV24-1	NA	TRBJ2-5	TRBD2	TGTGCCACCAGTGATTTGGGTGGGAGGGGCGAGACCCAGTACTTC	CATSDLGGRGETQYF
TRBV10-1	NA	TRBJ2-1	TRBD1	TGCGCCAGCAGTGAGTCAGGGGGTGCGGACAGGGCCCACAATGAGCAGTTCTTC	CASSESGGADRAHNEQFF
TRBV5-4	NA	TRBJ2-3	NA	TGTGCCAGCAGCAGACAGTACACAGATACGCAGTATTTT	CASSRQYTDTQYF
TRBV27	NA	TRBJ2-5	TRBD2	TGTGCCAGCAGTTTCCGGGGGGTAGAGACCCAGTACTTC	CASSFRGVETQYF
TRBV19	NA	TRBJ1-2	NA	TGTGCCAGTAGTCGGGAGAGGCCCGTGTATGGCTACACCTTC	CASSRERPVYGYTF
TRBV7-9	NA	TRBJ1-6	NA	TGTGCCAGCAGCCCGTTTGGGGAAGGGGCCTATAATTCACCCCTCCACTTT	CASSPFGEGAYNSPLHF
TRBV10-3	NA	TRBJ2-1	TRBD1	TGTGCCATCAGGGGACAGGGTATGGATGAGCAGTTCTTC	CAIRGQGMDEQFF